The clone carrying this TCR beta chain appeared a few times. This sample is drawn from a study of Graves' ophthalmopathy and Graves' hyperthyroidism. Germline V CDR1 and CDR2: MNHEY, SVGEGT. CDR3 length equals 15 residues. The germline V and J ends were trimmed by 8 bases and 0 bases, with 17 bases remaining between them. Amplifying from RNA transcripts, the study obtained TCR beta CDR3 regions. HTBI-primed first-round RT-PCR preceded second-round multiplex PCR. Via MiXCR, TCRdb re-called the multiplex PCR reads, giving one row per CDR3 protein. The data contain 300,000 to 400,000 distinct CDR3 sequences, about 17% of them seen just once; the ten biggest clones take up 9% to 15%.

Source material: peripheral blood. This clonotype was obtained from an adult man with Graves' ophthalmopathy. The chain has TRBV6-2 or TRBV6-3 and TRBJ2-7; tentatively, D is TRBD1 or TRBD2 (5 bases each). The CDR3 DNA follows: TGTGCCAGCTGGCGTTGGGGGTCCAGCTCCTACGAGCAGTACTTC. Its translation is CASWRWGSSSYEQYF.